This T cell receptor beta chain emerged from a study of cytomegalovirus exposure and HLA in healthy donors. General observations from the study: Follow-up analysis later connected one missense variant in DCLRE1C with trimming of TCR beta V- and J-genes.

PCR used 60 Vbeta primers and 13 Jbeta primers. Repertoires were generated with immunoSEQ multiplex PCR, while TCRdb's copy carries only in-frame clones and drops some. The sample has some 70,000 clones, approximately 72% seen once. The germline V and J ends were trimmed by 8 bases and 0 bases, with 18 bases remaining between them. The CDR3 loop spans 15 amino acids. Germline V gives CDR1 GTSNPN, CDR2 SVGIG (reference sequence). A note on this clone: Its antigen is undetermined.

This receptor was taken from a woman aged 25 to 39 in good health and CMV-seronegative. The chain is built from TRBV30 and TRBJ2-3, with D unresolved. Sequencing was done on a sample of PBMCs. The CDR3 sequence is CAGPPPDTSTDTQYF. The DNA of the CDR3 is TGTGCCGGGCCTCCCCCCGATACTAGCACAGATACGCAGTATTTT.